The entry below describes one TCR beta chain. This clone has only a few counts. There is no known antigen for this receptor. Per-base quality was not reported, and no clone a single base away is much larger than it. A single peripheral blood draw of around 120 mL on average was collected from each donor into heparinised tubes. Naive, central memory, regulatory and stem cell-like memory CD4+ T cells were sorted on a BD FACSAria II using a panel including CD45RO, CCR7, CD25, CD127, CD95 and CD27. All sorted populations exceeded 95% purity. PBMCs were isolated right away by Lymphoprep density gradient centrifugation and were stained directly, without culture. So that batch effects would be minimized, each experiment stained and sorted samples in pairs, pairing one healthy donor with one patient. The entire isolated RNA was reverse transcribed using the High Capacity cDNA Reverse Transcription Kit, and thus expressed TCRB transcripts were sequenced. Naive, central memory and regulatory T cell samples underwent deep immunoSEQ sequencing, averaging approximately 3.5 million total reads per sample. Sorted cells were lysed in RLT buffer, and RNA was extracted using DNase-treated RNeasy Micro or Mini kits according to cell number. Each cell subset was processed separately to prevent cross-contamination, with patient and healthy donor samples processed together. Using the immunoSEQ multiplex PCR, TCRB sequences were amplified from cDNA into 87-bp fragments spanning the CDR3 region. The amplicons were sequenced using the Illumina HiSeq platform. Processing in the source paper ran as follows. PCR bias was corrected computationally using synthetic template baselines, and reads within Hamming distance 2 were collapsed, with unmergeable singletons discarded. Reads were aligned to IMGT to assign V, D and J genes, CDR3 length, and insertions or deletions at six rearrangement sites. Within each subset, clonotype counts were normalized to the number of sorted cells before true diversity and Gini coefficients were calculated with the tcR R package. The overlap coefficient, calculated on TCRB nucleotide sequences, was used to measure repertoire sharing. Drawn from immuneACCESS, this table holds only the in-frame rearrangements with V and J called that TCRdb kept. Clones are partly lost; checked studies trace under half to an unresolved V gene and leave the rest unexplained. V and J calls and clone size are those listed in that table; D and trimming were worked out from the DNA. The sample data list 250,000 or so clones, and less than 35% of these were observed just once. The top ten hold 4% of the sample.

The sample belongs to a study of beta chain features in type 1 diabetes listed by TCRdb under 2018. About the study as a whole: Patients and healthy donors did not differ in mean age, gender distribution, total cell number or subset yield. A total of around 110,000,000 sorted cells were examined across all samples, and RNA yield correlated strongly with the number of cells per subset. The study compared the TCRB repertoires of sorted circulating CD4+ T cell subsets in recently diagnosed type 1 diabetes patients with those in matched healthy donors. Naive and central memory subsets were obtained from all 30 or so donors, but regulatory and stem cell-like memory subsets were isolated from only 8 patients and roughly eight healthy donors. Points the paper makes about the study in general: Naive, central memory and regulatory TCRB repertoires appeared more similar among patients than among healthy donors. Because small numbers of individuals were included in the HLA sub-analyses, any influence of HLA type on TCRB rearrangement was left unresolved. In all four CD4+ subsets, TCRB CDR3 length was moderately but significantly shorter in type 1 diabetes patients. Because cDNA was sequenced instead of genomic DNA, highly expressing activated cells could be over-represented, though the groups showed no difference in activation or CD3 levels. At VDJ recombination sites, patients with type 1 diabetes made fewer insertions and deleted more nucleotides, a pattern implying thymic rearrangement abnormalities. PCR may preferentially amplify shorter templates, but because patient and control samples were amplified and corrected together, any resulting skew would affect both groups equally.

The CDR3 has 12 amino acids, counting the end cysteine and phenylalanine. Of all the DNA, just the CDR3 is kept, 36 bases in frame from base 1. The germline V gene gives CDR1 as SGHRS and CDR2 as YFSETQ. Deletion took 0 bases off V and 8 bases off J, with a span of 6 bases between the germline ends. Sequences were obtained from central memory CD4+ T cells from blood. The chain is encoded by TRBV5-1 joined to TRBJ2-1, with no confidently assigned D gene. This receptor was obtained from a man aged 30-40 years in good health. The nucleotide sequence reads as follows: TGCGCCAGCAGCTTGGTTCCTGATGAGCAGTTCTTC. This is translated as CASSLVPDEQFF.